These 7 T cell receptor beta chains were sequenced from one sample in a study of cytomegalovirus exposure and HLA in healthy donors. Clones were read by immunoSEQ multiplex PCR, and TCRdb kept only the in-frame ones, dropping some. The data show fewer than 70,000 clones, 80% to 95% seen once. The sequenced sample consisted of PBMCs. These receptor sequences come from a young man in good health and CMV-seronegative.

The chain employs TRBV5-4 and TRBJ2-3; TRBD2 matches at 10 bases. Germline loops: CDR1 SGHNT, CDR2 YYREEE (reference sequence). The trim removed 1 base at V and 4 bases at J, leaving 15 bases unmatched. CDR3 size: 19 residues. The CDR3 is CASSLPGGLAGVVSDTQYF. The CDR3 region has the DNA TGTGCCAGCAGCTTGCCAGGAGGGCTAGCGGGAGTAGTGTCAGATACGCAGTATTTT.

This chain joins TRBV27 and TRBJ2-1; no definite D call. Germline lookup yields CDR1 MNHEY and CDR2 SMNVEV (reference sequence). Between the trimmed V and J ends, which lost 2 bases and 0 bases, there was a span of 8 bases. This CDR3 region has 15 residues. This chain's CDR3 is CASSLDKSSYNEQFF. The CDR3 DNA reads as TGTGCCAGCAGTTTAGATAAGAGCTCCTACAATGAGCAGTTCTTC.

The chain joins TRBV28 to TRBJ1-2, with D possibly matching TRBD1 (5 bases). Trimming stripped 6 bases from V and 7 bases from J, with 12 bases between. In germline, CDR1 is MDHEN, CDR2 SYDVKM. The CDR3 spans 12 residues. CDR3 DNA: TGTGCCAGCAGCCAACAGGTCCGTGGCTACACCTTC. Protein sequence: CASSQQVRGYTF.

V is TRBV27 and J is TRBJ2-1; D is perhaps TRBD2 (5 bases). Trimming cost V 5 bases and J 0 bases, with 11 bases left between them. Germline-derived CDR1 and CDR2 are MNHEY and SMNVEV (reference sequence). The CDR3 covers 15 residues. The CDR3 protein is CASSPGLSSYNEQFF. Written as DNA, the CDR3 is TGTGCCAGCAGTCCCGGACTCAGCTCCTACAATGAGCAGTTCTTC.

This chain joins TRBV6-1 and TRBJ1-5; TRBD1 matches 9 bases. Germline loops: CDR1 MNHNS, CDR2 SASEGT. J was trimmed by 7 bases and V by 8 bases; bases with no gene match: 6. There are 13 residues in the CDR3. DNA of the CDR3: TGTGCCAGCGGACAGGGGAGGCGGCAGCCCCAGCATTTT. This gives the protein CASGQGRRQPQHF.

The chain carries TRBV2 and TRBJ2-1; possibly TRBD2 for D (5 bases). Trimming shortened V by 1 base and J by 10 bases, and 17 bases separated the two germline ends. The CDR3 is 15 amino acids. Germline CDR1 and CDR2: SNHLY and FYNNEI. The CDR3 nucleotides read TGTGCCAGCAGTGAAGTCGCTCTCTCTTCGGGGGAGCAGTTCTTC. It is translated as CASSEVALSSGEQFF.

The chain recombines TRBV18 with TRBJ2-1; tentatively, D is TRBD2 (6 bases). CDR3 length equals 15 residues. V dropped 4 bases and J dropped 4 bases, with 14 bases sitting between them. CDR1 is KGHSH, CDR2 LQKENI, per germline. The CDR3 is CASSLNSGPYNEQFF. The CDR3 nucleotides are TGTGCCAGCTCACTAAATAGCGGCCCGTACAATGAGCAGTTCTTC.